This T cell receptor beta chain was recovered during a study of cytomegalovirus exposure and HLA in healthy donors. Regarding the study as a whole: Accurate prediction of most subjects' HLA-A and HLA-B alleles from TCR beta sequences was reported. Roughly uniform depth of sequencing across donors was assumed in presence/absence analyses.

The CDR3 consists of 13 residues. Germline V gene data show CDR1 as SGHNT and CDR2 as YYREEE (reference sequence). V lost 1 base and J lost 2, with 6 bases in between. Of note for this clone: Antigen specificity is unknown.

The study ran its PCR with 60 Vbeta and 13 Jbeta primers. Per the study methods: The authors later counted 75 million to 90 million unique TCR beta chains, 9.5 million to 11 million of them shared. Assay: immunoSEQ multiplex PCR; the TCRdb copy retains only in-frame clones and omits some. V and J calls and clone size are copied from that table; D and trimming were computed from the DNA. This sample has roughly 100,000 clones; roughly 73% occur once, and the top ten carry about 8.6%. The sequence was obtained from a woman between 40 and 50 years old in good health and CMV-seropositive. J is TRBJ1-2 and V is TRBV5-4; D not certain. The specimen sequenced was PBMCs. DNA for the CDR3: TGTGCCAGCAGCTTGAACACCAACTATGGCTACACCTTC. Its protein product is CASSLNTNYGYTF.